Presented here are 28 T cell receptor beta chains from one specimen sequenced in a study of cytomegalovirus exposure and HLA in healthy donors (dated by TCRdb to about 2017). Library generation was performed with the immunoSEQ multiplex PCR assay. For the multiplex PCR, a mixture combining 60 forward primers for TCR Vbeta segments and 13 reverse primers for TCR Jbeta segments was used. This immuneACCESS table, as held by TCRdb, lists in-frame sequences with V and J called but not all clones. Of the missing ones, under half trace to an unresolved V gene in checked studies; the others have no known cause. The sample table contains some 99,000 clones; only one count was recorded for roughly 80% of them. The ten largest clones represent roughly 2% of the sample. Input material: PBMCs. The receptors come from a man aged 35 to 55 in good health and CMV-seronegative.

Concerning this clone itself: A junction boundary mismatches the germline segment, possibly from a read error. This chain uses TRBV7-9 with TRBJ2-3, with D maybe TRBD2 (6 bases). The germline CDR1 and CDR2 sequences are SEHNR and FQNEAQ (reference sequence). The CDR3 runs to 17 residues. CDR3 sequence (DNA): TGTTCCAGCAGCTTGGGGGGATCGTCCTCCGGCACAGATACGCAGTATTTT. This encodes CSSSLGGSSSGTDTQYF.

The chain is built from TRBV28 and TRBJ2-7; TRBD1 aligns across 8 bases. There are 14 residues in the CDR3. Looked up from germline, CDR1 is MDHEN and CDR2 is SYDVKM. V was clipped by 8 bases and J by 6 bases; unmatched bases: 12. The CDR3 sequence is CASSLDRVLAEQYF. The DNA for the CDR3 is TGTGCCAGCTCTTTGGACAGGGTTCTGGCCGAGCAGTACTTC. The variable domain in full, with the rest retrieved from reference TRBV28 and TRBJ2-7, is DVKVTQSSRYLVKRTGEKVFLECVQDMDHENMFWYRQDPGLGLRLIYFSYDVKMKEKGDIPEGYSVSREKKERFSLILESASTNQTSMYLCASSLDRVLAEQYFGPGTRLTVT.

The chain joins TRBV18 to TRBJ1-1, with D uncertain. Germline values: CDR1 KGHSH, CDR2 LQKENI. Trimming cost V 3 bases and J 0 bases, with 8 bases left between them. This CDR3 is 14 amino acids long. The CDR3 DNA is TGTGCCAGCTCACCCTGGCCCATGAACACTGAAGCTTTCTTT. Translating gives CASSPWPMNTEAFF. The whole variable domain, filled in from reference TRBV18 and TRBJ1-1, reads NAGVMQNPRHLVRRRGQEARLRCSPMKGHSHVYWYRQLPEEGLKFMVYLQKENIIDESGMPKERFSAEFPKEGPSILRIQQVVRGDSAAYFCASSPWPMNTEAFFGQGTRLTVV.

The chain is built from TRBV28 and TRBJ2-7; tentative D call: TRBD1 (6 bases). V was cut by 5 bases and J by 7 bases, with 18 bases left in between. The length of the CDR3 is 14 residues. Germline V lookup: CDR1 MDHEN, CDR2 SYDVKM. CDR3 nucleotide sequence: TGTGCCAGCAGTGTATACAGGGATTCGGGTGAGCAGTACTTC. Translation: CASSVYRDSGEQYF.

The chain employs TRBV28 and TRBJ2-7, with TRBD2 identical over 7 bases. The length of the CDR3 is 17 residues. Trimming removed 0 bases from V and 3 bases from J; junction bases left unmatched: 11. The germline V gene encodes CDR1 MDHEN and CDR2 SYDVKM. In DNA form, the CDR3 reads TGTGCCAGCAGTTTATGGGGGAGCGGGGCTGGGAGCTACGAGCAGTACTTC. It codes for CASSLWGSGAGSYEQYF.

This clone has only one observation. The V call is TRBV7-2, the J call TRBJ1-1, with D uncertain. Germline V gene lookup returns CDR1 SGHTA and CDR2 FQGNSA. CDR3 length: 15 residues. Trimming cost V 5 bases and J 1 base, with 14 bases left between them. CDR3 region: CASSLTSTENTEAFF. DNA for the CDR3: TGTGCCAGCAGCCTCACCTCCACAGAGAACACTGAAGCTTTCTTT.

The chain combines TRBV10-3 with TRBJ2-1; TRBD2 matches at 10 bases. Germline loops: CDR1 ENHRY, CDR2 SYGVKD. The CDR3 is made up of 21 amino acids. The V gene end was trimmed by 0 bases and the J gene end by 1 base; junction bases not matched to a gene: 15. In DNA, the CDR3 is TGTGCCATCAGTGAGTCGGGGGCTAGCGGGAGTTTCAGTGCGTCCTACAATGAGCAGTTCTTC. Protein: CAISESGASGSFSASYNEQFF.

Remarks on this clone: At the DNA level, this CDR3 is encoded by other sequences in the same sample as well. The chain joins TRBV4-1 to TRBJ2-7; 7 positions agree with TRBD2. Germline V CDR1 and CDR2: MGHRA, YSYEKL. V shed 0 bases and J 2 bases; nucleotides not matched to a gene: 16. The CDR3 spans 19 residues. As DNA, the CDR3 is TGCGCCAGCAGCCAAGATCCTCCTAGCGGTCTGAGAATCCCCTACGAGCAGTACTTC. Protein: CASSQDPPSGLRIPYEQYF.

The rearrangement links TRBV7-6 to TRBJ2-3, with D unclear. The V and J ends lost 2 bases and 1 base respectively, with 10 bases between them. The CDR3 covers 15 residues. Germline V CDR1 and CDR2: SGHVS, FNYEAQ. CDR3 sequence (DNA): TGTGCCAGCAGCTTATTTGCCTATCGCACAGATACGCAGTATTTT. Its protein is CASSLFAYRTDTQYF.

In this sample, this clone turned up once. The chain recombines TRBV18 with TRBJ2-1, with D tentatively TRBD1 (8 bases). This CDR3 is built from 15 residues. Germline V gene sequence: CDR1 KGHSH, CDR2 LQKENI. Trimming left V 4 bases short and J 7 bases short, with 17 bases between. Written as DNA, the CDR3 is TGTGCCAGCTCACTCCACAGGGGGGGGCATAATGAGCAGTTCTTC. This gives the protein CASSLHRGGHNEQFF.

The table lists this clone with a count of one. The chain uses TRBV29-1 and TRBJ2-7; 12 positions match TRBD2. Per germline, CDR1 SQVTM and CDR2 ANQGSEA. V gave up 3 bases and J gave up 6 bases; unmatched junction bases: 9. This CDR3 is 15 amino acids long. DNA of the CDR3: TGCAGCGTTGAGCTAGCGGGAGGGCCTGCCTCCGAGCAGTACTTC. Translated, it gives CSVELAGGPASEQYF.

V gene TRBV11-2 combines with J gene TRBJ2-5; 7 bases line up with TRBD2. Germline loops: CDR1 SGHAT, CDR2 FQNNGV. The CDR3 is 15 residues long. V lost 3 bases to trimming and J lost 5 bases; unmatched junction nucleotides: 9. The CDR3 bases are TGTGCCAGCAGCTTCGCTGCGGGAGAGGTGGAGACCCAGTACTTC. This encodes CASSFAAGEVETQYF.

The chain joins TRBV9 to TRBJ1-4; D call uncertain. Trimming cost V 0 bases and J 7 bases, with 13 bases left between them. There are 15 residues in the CDR3. The V gene's germline CDR1 is SGDLS and CDR2 YYNGEE. The chain's CDR3 is CASSVGAGFGEKLFF. Written as DNA, the CDR3 is TGTGCCAGCAGCGTAGGTGCGGGGTTCGGTGAAAAACTGTTTTTT.

For this clone: The sample contains more than one DNA sequence encoding this CDR3. V is TRBV7-9 and J is TRBJ2-1; perhaps TRBD1 as D (6 bases). Deletions cut 2 bases from V and 8 bases from J, with 7 bases between. CDR3 length equals 12 residues. Germline V lookup: CDR1 SEHNR, CDR2 FQNEAQ (reference sequence). Written as DNA, the CDR3 is TGTGCCAGCAGCTTAAAGGGGGATGAGCAGTTCTTC. This sequence encodes CASSLKGDEQFF.

Judged by abundance, this clone is medium-sized (0.01 to 0.1%). CDR3 protein: CASSGTSGYNEQFF. The CDR3, as DNA: TGTGCCAGTAGTGGGACTAGCGGTTACAATGAGCAGTTCTTC. The chain combines TRBV19 with TRBJ2-1; 11 bases map to TRBD2. V dropped 5 bases and J dropped 4; count of bases not matched to a gene: 1. This CDR3 spans 14 amino acids. CDR1 and CDR2 from the germline V gene are LNHDA and SQIVND (reference sequence). Together with reference TRBV19 and TRBJ2-1, the CDR3 gives the full variable domain: DGGITQSPKYLFRKEGQNVTLSCEQNLNHDAMYWYRQDPGQGLRLIYYSQIVNDFQKGDIAEGYSVSREKKESFPLTVTSAQKNPTAFYLCASSGTSGYNEQFFGPGTRLTVL.

The chain carries TRBV19 and TRBJ2-1, with a possible D match to TRBD1 (7 bases). This CDR3 is built from 16 residues. The germline V and J ends were trimmed by 6 bases and 1 base, with 16 bases remaining between them. The germline gives CDR1 LNHDA, CDR2 SQIVND (reference sequence). The CDR3 loop is CASRVSQGGSYNEQFF. CDR3 DNA: TGTGCCAGTAGAGTTAGTCAGGGGGGTTCCTACAATGAGCAGTTCTTC.

V is TRBV2 and J is TRBJ2-5, with a possible D match to TRBD2 (5 bases). Germline CDR1 SNHLY, CDR2 FYNNEI. The CDR3 covers 12 residues. The V end lost 1 base, the J end lost 5 bases, and 5 bases lay between the germline ends. The CDR3 DNA reads TGTGCCAGCAGTGAAGGAGGGGAGACCCAGTACTTC. Residues: CASSEGGETQYF.

There are a few counts of this clone. The chain employs TRBV15 and TRBJ2-1, with 10 bases matching TRBD2. Looked up from germline, CDR1 is LNHNV and CDR2 is YYDKDF (reference sequence). V trimming: 2 bases; J trimming: 10 bases; junction bases outside the gene matches: 14. This CDR3 contains 17 residues. DNA of the CDR3: TGTGCCACCAGCAGACCCCCAGGGGCTAGCGGGAGCCCGGAGCAGTTCTTC. As protein: CATSRPPGASGSPEQFF.

The rearrangement links TRBV28 to TRBJ2-3, with D possibly TRBD2 on 6 matching bases. V shed 5 bases and J shed 0 bases, with 21 bases lying between them. The CDR3 is 18 amino acids. From germline, CDR1 is MDHEN and CDR2 SYDVKM. CDR3 coding DNA: TGTGCCAGCAGTCGCACCCAAGGGACTGCATCTAGCACAGATACGCAGTATTTT. It codes for CASSRTQGTASSTDTQYF.

This clone was counted a few times. The V and J genes are TRBV28 and TRBJ1-5; D is possibly TRBD1 (5 bases). Germline CDR1 reads MDHEN; CDR2 reads SYDVKM. V shed 4 bases and J shed 4 bases, with 14 bases lying between them. This CDR3 has 15 amino acids. The CDR3 region has the DNA TGTGCCAGCAGTTCCCCCCCAGGGTGGAATCAGCCCCAGCATTTT. This sequence encodes CASSSPPGWNQPQHF.

This rearrangement joins TRBV30 to TRBJ2-7; 7 bases line up with TRBD2. The J segment lost 2 bases and the V segment lost 6 bases, leaving 1 base of the junction unmatched. Germline CDR1 reads GTSNPN; CDR2 reads SVGIG (reference sequence). The length of the CDR3 is 11 residues. The CDR3 loop is CACGTTYEQYF. CDR3 nucleotide sequence: TGTGCCTGCGGGACTACCTACGAGCAGTACTTC.

The chain couples TRBV13 to TRBJ2-3, with 8 bases fitting TRBD2. This CDR3 region has 14 residues. The V gene's germline CDR1 is PRHDT and CDR2 FYEKMQ (reference sequence). V dropped 5 bases and J dropped 1; count of bases not matched to a gene: 2. CDR3 coding DNA: TGTGCCAGCAGCCGAGCGGGGGGCACAGATACGCAGTATTTT. As protein: CASSRAGGTDTQYF.

This chain uses TRBV7-7 with TRBJ2-1, with TRBD1 identical over 11 bases. V was pared by 1 base and J by 9 bases, with 5 bases of the junction left unmatched. The CDR3 extends over 15 amino acids. From germline, CDR1 is SSHAT and CDR2 FNYEAQ (reference sequence). In DNA, the CDR3 is TGTGCCAGCAGCTTAGATGGGACAGGGGGTTCTGAGCAGTTCTTC. This encodes CASSLDGTGGSEQFF.

This clone has just one count. The chain combines TRBV7-2 with TRBJ1-2; 9 nucleotides line up with TRBD1. The J segment lost 6 bases and the V segment lost 0 bases, leaving 11 bases of the junction unmatched. This CDR3 region has 17 residues. Germline V CDR1 and CDR2: SGHTA, FQGNSA. The DNA for the CDR3 is TGTGCCAGCAGCTTAGCCGCAAAAACCGGGACAGGGAATGGCTACACCTTC. This translates into CASSLAAKTGTGNGYTF.

V gene TRBV7-6 combines with J gene TRBJ2-1; 14 bases agree with TRBD2. CDR3 length equals 16 residues. CDR1 and CDR2 from the germline V gene are SGHVS and FNYEAQ. Trimming removed 5 bases from V and 7 bases from J; junction bases left unmatched: 7. CDR3 amino acids: CASSKPTSGGANEQFF. CDR3 DNA: TGTGCCAGCAGCAAGCCGACTAGCGGGGGGGCAAATGAGCAGTTCTTC.

The CDR3 sequence: CATSSDRSHYGYTF. The CDR3 nucleotides read TGTGCCACCAGCAGCGACAGGTCCCACTATGGCTACACCTTC. The chain combines TRBV15 with TRBJ1-2; D is possibly TRBD1 (6 bases). Per the germline V gene, CDR1 is LNHNV and CDR2 is YYDKDF (reference sequence). The V end lost 3 bases, the J end lost 3 bases, and 11 bases lay between the germline ends. The CDR3 length is 14 residues.

This chain connects TRBV7-8 to TRBJ2-7; tentative D call: TRBD1 (6 bases). This CDR3 is 12 amino acids long. With 6 bases removed from V and 6 bases from J, the gap between germline ends came to 12 bases. CDR1 and CDR2 from the germline V gene are SGHVS and FQNEAQ. Here the CDR3 DNA reads TGTGCCAGCAGTCCACAGGGTGGCGAGCAGTACTTC. Amino acids: CASSPQGGEQYF. Full variable domain (missing parts from reference TRBV7-8 and TRBJ2-7): GAGVSQSPRYKVAKRGQDVALRCDPISGHVSLFWYQQALGQGPEFLTYFQNEAQLDKSGLPSDRFFAERPEGSVSTLKIQRTQQEDSAVYLCASSPQGGEQYFGPGTRLTVT.

The V gene is TRBV5-6, the J gene TRBJ2-4, with D perhaps TRBD1 (5 bases). Trimming removed 4 bases from V and 1 base from J, with 9 bases in between. Per the germline V gene, CDR1 is SGHDT and CDR2 is YYEEEE. The CDR3 extends over 14 amino acids. The CDR3 DNA follows: TGTGCCAGCAGCACACAGGAGGCCAAAAACATTCAGTACTTC. This codes for CASSTQEAKNIQYF.